This T cell receptor beta chain was sequenced during a study of OX40 agonist ivuxolimab in advanced cancers. Clones were read by immunoSEQ multiplex PCR, and TCRdb kept only the in-frame ones, dropping some. The sample includes tens of thousands of clones, about 94% of them seen just once. Study-wide results and caveats: At 0.1-3.0 mg/kg, partial responders had clonal expansion among the lowest observed. The authors did not determine the antigen specificity of the expanded peripheral T cells.

Regarding this clone: The antigen remains unidentified.

Sequencing used CD4+ or CD8+ T cells sorted from blood, obtained in a trial of the OX40 agonist ivuxolimab. This clonotype was obtained from an adult with an advanced solid tumor such as melanoma, head and neck, liver or kidney cancer.

In DNA form, the CDR3 reads TGTGCCAGCAGTTACCGACAGGGTTACTACGAGCAGTACTTC. Amino acid sequence: CASSYRQGYYEQYF. The rearrangement links TRBV6-6 to TRBJ2-7, with 7 bases aligning to TRBD1. Trimming removed 2 bases from V and 3 bases from J; junction bases left unmatched: 4. The CDR3 runs to 14 residues. Germline-derived CDR1 and CDR2 are MNHNY and SVGAGI (reference sequence).